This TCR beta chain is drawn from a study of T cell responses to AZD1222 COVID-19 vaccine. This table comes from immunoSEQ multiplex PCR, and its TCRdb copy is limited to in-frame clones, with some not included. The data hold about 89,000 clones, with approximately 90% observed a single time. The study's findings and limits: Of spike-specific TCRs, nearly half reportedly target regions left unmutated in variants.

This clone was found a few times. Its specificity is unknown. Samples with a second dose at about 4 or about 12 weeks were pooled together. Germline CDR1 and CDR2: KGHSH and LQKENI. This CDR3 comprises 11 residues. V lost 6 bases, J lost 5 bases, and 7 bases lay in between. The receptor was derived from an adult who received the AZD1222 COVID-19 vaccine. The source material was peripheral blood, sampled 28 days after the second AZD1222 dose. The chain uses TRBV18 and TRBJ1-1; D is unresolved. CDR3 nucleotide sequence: TGTGCCAGCTCTCTGATGACTGAAGCTTTCTTT. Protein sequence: CASSLMTEAFF.